This TCR beta chain is drawn from a study of T cell responses to AZD1222 COVID-19 vaccine. Repertoires were generated with immunoSEQ multiplex PCR, while TCRdb's copy carries only in-frame clones and drops some. The top ten clones hold 5% of a sample with 95,000 to 150,000 clones, 85% to 95% of them seen once. The CDR3 loop spans 20 amino acids. V lost 0 bases, J lost 2 bases, and 8 bases stayed unmatched. Germline V gives CDR1 LGHNA, CDR2 YNFKEQ. The sequence came from an adult who received the AZD1222 COVID-19 vaccine. V usage is TRBV4-2 and J usage is TRBJ2-1; 15 bases fit TRBD2. Here the sequenced sample was peripheral blood, taken 28 days after the second AZD1222 dose. The DNA for the CDR3 is TGTGCCAGCAGCCAAGATCGGGGACTAGCGGGAGGAAACACCTACAATGAGCAGTTCTTC. This codes for CASSQDRGLAGGNTYNEQFF.